The 24 T cell receptor beta chains below all came from one sample that was sequenced in a study of post-analysis software for immune sequencing data. The study's findings and limits: Comparison of patients with controls showed about 5 TRBV segments more frequent in patients, TRBV5-6, TRBV5-1 and TRBV20-1 among them.

The authors incorporated unique molecular identifiers into the TCR beta cDNA libraries. TCRdb reanalysed the PCR reads using MiXCR and keeps one entry per CDR3 protein. The sample has roughly 870,000 distinct CDR3 sequences; roughly 50% are singletons. Their specific antigens are unknown. The source material was blood. The receptors were gathered from a girl between 10 and 17 years old with multiple sclerosis.

The chain links TRBV20-1 to TRBJ2-5, with 9 nucleotides matching TRBD2. The ends lost 6 bases at V and 3 bases at J; junction bases unmatched: 5. Germline V lookup: CDR1 DFQATT, CDR2 SNEGSKA (reference sequence). CDR3 size: 13 residues. CDR3 bases: TGCAGTGCACCGGTAGCGGGAGAAGAGACCCAGTACTTC. This translates into CSAPVAGEETQYF.

This clonotype appeared a few times. V and J are TRBV20-1 and TRBJ2-1, with D maybe TRBD2 (7 bases). Germline V lookup: CDR1 DFQATT, CDR2 SNEGSKA (reference sequence). The CDR3 contains 15 residues. Trimming cost V 4 bases and J 5 bases, with 18 bases left between them. Here the CDR3 reads CSAMKWGGADNEQFF. CDR3 sequence (DNA): TGCAGTGCTATGAAATGGGGGGGGGCCGACAATGAGCAGTTCTTC.

About this clonotype itself: Compared with germline, one end of the junction differs, possibly owing to a read error. J is TRBJ2-7 and V is TRBV14; D gene uncertain. The CDR3 has 12 amino acids. Germline V CDR1 and CDR2: SGHDN, FVKESK. The CDR3 nucleotides are TGTGCCAGCAGCAAAGACCGATCGGAGCAGTACTTC. Its translation is CASSKDRSEQYF.

V and J are TRBV29-1 and TRBJ2-3, with TRBD2 matching 7 bases. The CDR3 loop spans 17 amino acids. Germline CDR1 reads SQVTM; CDR2 reads ANQGSEA. The V gene end was trimmed by 5 bases and the J gene end by 2 bases; junction bases not matched to a gene: 16. The CDR3 sequence: CSVRRGLNSGLTDTQYF. CDR3 coding DNA: TGCAGCGTTAGGAGAGGGTTGAATAGCGGGCTCACAGATACGCAGTATTTT.

V usage is TRBV20-1 and J usage is TRBJ2-4, with D perhaps TRBD1 or TRBD2 (5 bases each). Trimming took 4 bases from V and 4 from J, leaving 17 bases between them. The CDR3 totals 15 residues. Germline loops: CDR1 DFQATT, CDR2 SNEGSKA (reference sequence). This chain's CDR3 is CSAIKGTAPKNIQYF. CDR3 in DNA: TGCAGTGCTATAAAAGGGACCGCCCCTAAAAACATTCAGTACTTC.

The chain recombines TRBV9 with TRBJ2-1; D possibly corresponds to TRBD2 (6 bases). Germline CDR1 and CDR2: SGDLS and YYNGEE. CDR3 length: 16 amino acids. Trimming stripped 1 base from V and 5 bases from J, with 16 bases between. CDR3: CASSVYPGTGDNEQFF. The CDR3 nucleotides are TGTGCCAGCAGCGTATATCCGGGCACGGGGGACAATGAGCAGTTCTTC. The complete variable domain, with remaining parts taken from reference TRBV9 and TRBJ2-1, reads DSGVTQTPKHLITATGQRVTLRCSPRSGDLSVYWYQQSLDQGLQFLIQYYNGEERAKGNILERFSAQQFPDLHSELNLSSLELGDSALYFCASSVYPGTGDNEQFFGPGTRLTVL.

This chain connects TRBV20-1 to TRBJ2-5, with 9 positions matching TRBD2. The CDR3 is 16 amino acids. After removal of 3 bases from V and 3 bases from J, the junction contained 11 bases not matched to a gene. Germline V CDR1 and CDR2: DFQATT, SNEGSKA (reference sequence). This CDR3 is CSASPYVAGEEETQYF. CDR3 bases: TGCAGTGCTAGTCCCTACGTAGCGGGAGAAGAAGAGACCCAGTACTTC.

V is TRBV9 and J is TRBJ2-1, with 10 positions matching TRBD2. The CDR3 runs 16 residues. Trimming took 4 bases from V and 4 from J; bases not matched to a gene: 8. CDR1 is SGDLS and CDR2 is YYNGEE in the germline V gene. CDR3 sequence reads: CASSTQPSGGYNEQFF. In nucleotides, the CDR3 is TGTGCCAGCAGCACCCAGCCTAGCGGGGGATACAATGAGCAGTTCTTC.

In its sample, this clonotype was seen a few times. This chain links TRBV6-5 with TRBJ2-3, with D unclear. CDR1 is MNHEY and CDR2 is SVGAGI in the germline V gene. The CDR3 length is 12 residues. V was trimmed by 5 bases and J by 6 bases, leaving 9 bases between them. CDR3 in DNA: TGTGCCAGCAGTCGCACGGACGATACGCAGTATTTT. Translated, it gives CASSRTDDTQYF.

The CDR3 is CASSYSPSGSYEQYF. The CDR3 DNA reads TGTGCCAGCAGTTACTCTCCTAGCGGCTCCTACGAGCAGTACTTC. The rearrangement links TRBV6-6 to TRBJ2-7; 7 nucleotides line up with TRBD2. The CDR3 is 15 amino acids. Germline assignment: CDR1 MNHNY and CDR2 SVGAGI (reference sequence). The J segment lost 0 bases and the V segment lost 0 bases, leaving 2 bases of the junction unmatched.

The sample holds a few counts of this clonotype. This chain uses TRBV10-3 with TRBJ1-1; D not resolved. The germline V gene encodes CDR1 ENHRY and CDR2 SYGVKD. Trimming left V 5 bases short and J 5 bases short, with 9 bases between. This CDR3 comprises 12 residues. In nucleotides, the CDR3 is TGTGCCATCAGTCCCCGGGGAACTGAAGCTTTCTTT. Translating gives CAISPRGTEAFF.

This clonotype was found a few times. The chain is built from TRBV7-2 and TRBJ2-4, with 11 bases identical to TRBD2. The CDR3 runs 14 residues. Germline-derived CDR1 and CDR2 are SGHTA and FQGNSA. V lost 5 bases, J lost 7 bases, and 4 bases stayed unmatched. The CDR3 region is CASSLSSGGNIQYF. The CDR3 coding sequence is TGTGCCAGCAGCCTATCTAGCGGGGGGAACATTCAGTACTTC. The full variable domain, with the rest looked up from reference TRBV7-2 and TRBJ2-4, is GAGVSQSPSNKVTEKGKDVELRCDPISGHTALYWYRQSLGQGLEFLIYFQGNSAPDKSGLPSDRFSAERTGGSVSTLTIQRTQQEDSAVYLCASSLSSGGNIQYFGAGTRLSVL.

This chain uses TRBV5-1 with TRBJ2-3; TRBD2 is a possible D gene (5 bases). The ends were cut back, 2 bases at V and 4 bases at J, with 8 bases in the middle. Germline V CDR1 and CDR2: SGHRS, YFSETQ. CDR3 length: 13 amino acids. The CDR3 here is CASSFSRADTQYF. The DNA of the CDR3 is TGCGCCAGCAGCTTCTCGAGGGCAGATACGCAGTATTTT.

This clonotype was recorded only once. The chain links TRBV10-2 to TRBJ2-1, with 12 nucleotides matching TRBD2. Trimming cost V 2 bases and J 8 bases; bases outside gene matches: 10. The CDR3 is made up of 17 amino acids. Germline V gene data show CDR1 as WSHSY and CDR2 as SAAADI. The CDR3 DNA follows: TGCGCCAGCAGTGAGACCCGCGGACTAGCGGGGTATGATGAGCAGTTCTTC. Amino acid sequence: CASSETRGLAGYDEQFF.

The genes are TRBV29-1 and TRBJ2-1; 7 positions agree with TRBD1. The V gene's germline CDR1 is SQVTM and CDR2 ANQGSEA. The length of the CDR3 is 15 residues. J gave up 6 bases and V 7 bases, and 15 bases lay outside the gene matches. The chain's CDR3 is CSGGWDSPLSNEQFF. The CDR3 coding sequence is TGCAGCGGGGGGTGGGACAGCCCACTGAGCAATGAGCAGTTCTTC.

This clonotype was seen more than once but under ten times. The CDR3 loop is CASSDSGGDTDTQYF. The DNA for the CDR3 is TGTGCCAGTAGCGATAGCGGGGGAGATACAGATACGCAGTATTTT. The chain uses TRBV7-9 and TRBJ2-3; 9 bases match TRBD2. The V gene end was trimmed by 9 bases and the J gene end by 3 bases; junction bases not matched to a gene: 10. The CDR3 spans 15 residues. Germline lookup yields CDR1 SEHNR and CDR2 FQNEAQ (reference sequence).

This chain links TRBV12-3 or TRBV12-4 with TRBJ2-7, with D uncertain. Between the trimmed V and J ends, which lost 6 bases and 5 bases, there was a span of 14 bases. The CDR3 length is 13 residues. The DNA of the CDR3 is TGTGCCAGCAGCCCCCCGGTAGGAGACGAGCAGTACTTC. Translation gives CASSPPVGDEQYF.

The chain uses TRBV11-1 and TRBJ2-5; D perhaps matches TRBD2 (5 bases). The CDR3 totals 14 residues. Germline CDR1 and CDR2: SGHAT and FQDESV (reference sequence). Trimming cost V 3 bases and J 1 base, with 9 bases left between them. The CDR3 bases are TGTGCCAGCAGCTTGAGGGTCTCCCAAGAGACCCAGTACTTC. It specifies CASSLRVSQETQYF. Full variable domain (missing parts from reference TRBV11-1 and TRBJ2-5): EAEVAQSPRYKITEKSQAVAFWCDPISGHATLYWYRQILGQGPELLVQFQDESVVDDSQLPKDRFSAERLKGVDSTLKIQPAELGDSAMYLCASSLRVSQETQYFGPGTRLLVL.

This clonotype was detected only a few times. J is TRBJ1-2 and V is TRBV20-1, with D maybe TRBD1 (5 bases). This CDR3 is 12 amino acids long. The germline V gene encodes CDR1 DFQATT and CDR2 SNEGSKA (reference sequence). Trimming took off 5 bases at V and 2 bases at J, with 9 bases between the two ends. The CDR3 bases are TGCAGTGCTCAGACAGAGAACTATGGCTACACCTTC. Translating gives CSAQTENYGYTF.

In this sample, this clonotype turned up once. The chain employs TRBV15 and TRBJ2-6; D is possibly TRBD1 or TRBD2 (5 bases each). This CDR3 is 16 amino acids long. Germline CDR1 and CDR2: LNHNV and YYDKDF (reference sequence). The V end was cut by 5 bases, the J end by 4 bases, with 15 bases between. CDR3 in DNA: TGTGCCACCAGCCCCGAGCGGACATCCGGGGCCAACGTCCTGACTTTC. It translates to CATSPERTSGANVLTF.

In regard to this clonotype: An end of the junction differs from the germline gene, which may be a read error. The chain carries TRBV20-1 and TRBJ2-7; tentative D call: TRBD1 (6 bases). The germline CDR1 and CDR2 sequences are DFQATT and SNEGSKA (reference sequence). The CDR3 sequence is 15 residues long. The CDR3 nucleotides are TGCAGTGCCCACCCCCTACAGGGATTCTCCTACGAGCGGTACTTC. This gives the protein CSAHPLQGFSYERYF.

V usage is TRBV2 and J usage is TRBJ1-1; no clear D gene. V lost 3 bases to trimming and J lost 6 bases, with 17 bases between them. Per the germline V gene, CDR1 is SNHLY and CDR2 is FYNNEI. CDR3 length: 15 amino acids. For the CDR3, the DNA is TGTGCCAGCAGTGATGAGACCCGCTTATTCGCTGAAGCTTTCTTT. Translated, it gives CASSDETRLFAEAFF.

The rearrangement joins TRBV7-2 to TRBJ2-1; 9 nucleotides agree with TRBD2. With 1 base clipped from V and 3 bases from J, the junction kept 4 bases outside the gene matches. The CDR3 has 16 amino acids. Germline V gene data show CDR1 as SGHTA and CDR2 as FQGNSA. As DNA, the CDR3 is TGTGCCAGCAGCTTAGTGGGCGGGGGGGACTACAATGAGCAGTTCTTC. Translation gives CASSLVGGGDYNEQFF.

The J gene is TRBJ1-4, the V gene TRBV12-3 or TRBV12-4, with a weak D call TRBD1 (6 bases). The CDR3 length is 16 residues. Trimming removed 0 bases from V and 4 bases from J, with 12 bases in between. CDR3 bases: TGTGCCAGCAGTTTAGCGCCCAGGGGCCTTAATGAAAAACTGTTTTTT. This codes for CASSLAPRGLNEKLFF.